Sequencing of this T cell receptor (beta chain) was carried out in a study of T cell repertoires in cytomegalovirus infection. Study in general: Alongside well-studied HLA-B-restricted CMV epitopes, recently identified HLA-C-restricted CMV epitopes were also used.

V was shortened by 5 bases and J by 1 base, with 11 bases between the two germline ends. CDR3 length: 14 residues. Germline V CDR1 and CDR2: SGHVS, FQNEAQ. TCRdb reprocessed the reads with MiXCR, giving one entry per CDR3 protein. The table has about 570,000 distinct CDR3 sequences, almost 40% seen once; the top ten hold 48%. Study-level points and caveats: In two of eight donors, the top clonotype was HLA-C-restricted CMV-specific.

Worth noting for this clonotype: The antigen is not known.

V usage is TRBV7-8 and J usage is TRBJ2-5; D unclear. This receptor was identified in a human donor in good health (CMV status not recorded). Some clones in this sample may be carry-over from other donors' samples. The specimen was cultured PBMCs, collected from culture after CMV antigen stimulation. The CDR3 loop is CASSEAWGQETQYF. The CDR3 DNA sequence: TGTGCCAGCAGCGAGGCATGGGGCCAAGAGACCCAGTACTTC.